Each of the 20 T cell receptor beta chains below was sequenced from the same sample in a study of blood T cell repertoires in COVID-19. Using immunoSEQ multiplex PCR, the repertoire was profiled, and TCRdb retains in-frame clones only, with some absent. Among some 230,000 clones listed, more than 75% were seen once. Sequenced input: peripheral blood. All receptors come from a woman of 80 years or more with COVID-19, enrolled during active disease.

The V and J genes are TRBV7-2 and TRBJ2-1; 12 bases match TRBD2. The trim removed 4 bases at V and 2 bases at J, leaving 3 bases unmatched. From germline, CDR1 is SGHTA and CDR2 FQGNSA. The CDR3 extends over 16 amino acids. This chain's CDR3 is CASSYLAGGPYNEQFF. The CDR3 DNA reads as TGTGCCAGCAGCTACCTAGCGGGAGGGCCCTACAATGAGCAGTTCTTC.

The rearrangement links TRBV9 to TRBJ1-3; 8 bases are shared with TRBD1. CDR3 length: 16 amino acids. Germline CDR1 is SGDLS and CDR2 is YYNGEE. J gave up 3 bases and V 4 bases, and 9 bases lay outside the gene matches. CDR3 DNA sequence: TGTGCCAGCAGCATATTGGACAGGGTTATTGGAAACACCATATATTTT. Amino acid sequence: CASSILDRVIGNTIYF. Drawing the rest from reference TRBV9 and TRBJ1-3, the complete variable domain is DSGVTQTPKHLITATGQRVTLRCSPRSGDLSVYWYQQSLDQGLQFLIQYYNGEERAKGNILERFSAQQFPDLHSELNLSSLELGDSALYFCASSILDRVIGNTIYFGEGSWLTVV.

The chain has TRBV5-6 and TRBJ1-5; no clear D. Germline CDR1 and CDR2: SGHDT and YYEEEE. Trimming removed 3 bases at V and 5 bases at J, with 6 bases between. This CDR3 contains 12 residues. The CDR3 loop reads CASSSQYQPQHF. CDR3 in DNA: TGTGCCAGCAGCTCCCAATATCAGCCCCAGCATTTT.

The chain carries TRBV11-3 and TRBJ2-7, with D possibly being TRBD2 (6 bases). The CDR3 loop spans 16 amino acids. V was cut by 5 bases and J by 0 bases, with 17 bases left in between. Germline CDR1 reads SGHNT; CDR2 reads YENEEA. The CDR3 sequence: CASSPRPGTYSYEQYF. CDR3 DNA sequence: TGTGCCAGCAGCCCCAGGCCAGGGACTTACTCCTACGAGCAGTACTTC.

V is TRBV5-1 and J is TRBJ2-1, with TRBD2 matching 7 bases. This CDR3 is built from 14 residues. J gave up 5 bases and V 4 bases, and 6 bases lay outside the gene matches. CDR1 and CDR2 (germline): SGHRS, YFSETQ. The CDR3 DNA is TGCGCCAGCAGCACCGGGACTATTGACAATGAGCAGTTCTTC. Its translation is CASSTGTIDNEQFF.

The V and J genes are TRBV2 and TRBJ2-2; D is uncertain. The length of the CDR3 is 11 residues. V was trimmed by 8 bases and J by 6 bases, leaving 7 bases between them. Per the germline V gene, CDR1 is SNHLY and CDR2 is FYNNEI. CDR3 bases: TGTGCCAGCCACGGAGCCGGGGAGCTGTTTTTT. Translating gives CASHGAGELFF.

The chain links TRBV12-3 or TRBV12-4 to TRBJ1-2; D is perhaps TRBD1 (6 bases). Trimming shortened V by 3 bases and J by 10 bases, and 15 bases separated the two germline ends. CDR3 length: 13 residues. Here the CDR3 reads CASSLARGFFYTF. CDR3 in DNA: TGTGCCAGCAGTTTGGCCAGGGGTTTTTTCTACACCTTC.

This chain joins TRBV2 and TRBJ2-5, with D tentatively TRBD1 (6 bases). V was cut by 4 bases and J by 3 bases, with 9 bases left in between. The germline gives CDR1 SNHLY, CDR2 FYNNEI. This CDR3 region has 13 residues. Here the CDR3 DNA reads TGTGCCAGCAGTGTTGGGACAAAAGAGACCCAGTACTTC. It encodes CASSVGTKETQYF.

The chain couples TRBV3-1 (or the pseudogene TRBV3-2) to TRBJ1-4; the D is unclear. The V end was cut by 2 bases, the J end by 5 bases, with 6 bases between. Germline V gene lookup returns CDR1 LGHDT and CDR2 YNNKEL (reference sequence). This CDR3 spans 13 amino acids. The CDR3 region is CASSQWANEKLFF. CDR3 coding DNA: TGTGCCAGCAGCCAATGGGCGAATGAAAAACTGTTTTTT.

The V call is TRBV6-1, the J call TRBJ2-7, with D maybe TRBD2 (5 bases). CDR1 and CDR2 (germline): MNHNS, SASEGT. The ends were cut back, 2 bases at V and 1 base at J, with 9 bases in the middle. CDR3 length: 14 residues. DNA for the CDR3: TGTGCCAGCAGTGAACCGGGGAAATCCTACGAGCAGTACTTC. It is translated as CASSEPGKSYEQYF.

The chain has TRBV2 and TRBJ2-7, with a possible D match to TRBD1 (7 bases). CDR1 and CDR2 (germline): SNHLY, FYNNEI. Trimming took off 6 bases at V and 7 bases at J, with 16 bases between the two ends. The CDR3 has 13 residues. CDR3 amino acids: CASSRDRAGEQYF. The CDR3 nucleotides read TGTGCCAGCAGCCGAGACAGGGCGGGGGAGCAGTACTTC.

The chain employs TRBV11-2 and TRBJ2-7; D unclear. This CDR3 has 11 residues. Trimming removed 5 bases at V and 7 bases at J, with 9 bases between. Germline V gene lookup returns CDR1 SGHAT and CDR2 FQNNGV. The CDR3 DNA is TGTGCCAGCAGCCCGGGTAGGGAGCAGTACTTC. Its protein product is CASSPGREQYF.

The CDR3 nucleotides read TGCAGCGTTTCCGGTAGCTCCTACAATGAGCAGTTCTTC. Encoded protein: CSVSGSSYNEQFF. The chain joins TRBV29-1 to TRBJ2-1; D gene uncertain. Deletions cut 5 bases from V and 0 bases from J, with 8 bases between. Germline V lookup: CDR1 SQVTM, CDR2 ANQGSEA. The CDR3 consists of 13 residues.

CDR3: CASSDREWAGELFF. Here the CDR3 DNA reads TGTGCCAGCAGCGACAGAGAATGGGCCGGGGAGCTGTTTTTT. The chain combines TRBV9 with TRBJ2-2; D unresolved. Germline CDR1 SGDLS, CDR2 YYNGEE. This CDR3 comprises 14 residues. V was cut by 3 bases and J by 6 bases, with 12 bases left in between.

J is TRBJ1-1 and V is TRBV4-1, with TRBD1 identical over 10 bases. V dropped 3 bases and J dropped 8; count of bases not matched to a gene: 6. The CDR3 sequence is 14 residues long. Germline-derived CDR1 and CDR2 are MGHRA and YSYEKL. The CDR3, as DNA: TGCGCCAGCAGCCAGGACGACAGGGGGCGAGAAGCTTTCTTT. It yields the protein CASSQDDRGREAFF.

The rearrangement links TRBV30 to TRBJ1-5; TRBD1 is a possible D gene (5 bases). Germline V gene data show CDR1 as GTSNPN and CDR2 as SVGIG (reference sequence). There are 13 residues in the CDR3. Deletions cut 0 bases from V and 6 bases from J, with 9 bases between. CDR3 DNA sequence: TGTGCCTGGAGTGTAGGGGAAGGTCAGCCCCAGCATTTT. Translated: CAWSVGEGQPQHF. The full variable domain, its missing parts supplied by reference TRBV30 and TRBJ1-5, is SQTIHQWPATLVQPVGSPLSLECTVEGTSNPNLYWYRQAAGRGLQLLFYSVGIGQISSEVPQNLSASRPQDRQFILSSKKLLLSDSGFYLCAWSVGEGQPQHFGDGTRLSIL.

This chain links TRBV19 with TRBJ2-7, with TRBD2 matching 11 bases. The V segment lost 5 bases and the J segment 0 bases; nucleotides outside the gene matches: 9. This CDR3 contains 17 residues. Germline loops: CDR1 LNHDA, CDR2 SQIVND (reference sequence). This CDR3 reads CASSRAGTSGLSYEQYF. DNA for the CDR3: TGTGCCAGTAGTCGCGCCGGGACTAGCGGCCTCTCCTACGAGCAGTACTTC.

The chain has TRBV27 and TRBJ1-6, with D uncertain. Germline CDR1 reads MNHEY; CDR2 reads SMNVEV (reference sequence). Between the trimmed V and J ends, which lost 8 bases and 4 bases, there was a span of 15 bases. The CDR3 spans 15 residues. The CDR3 region is CASSFMADYNSPLHF. Here the CDR3 DNA reads TGTGCCAGCTCCTTTATGGCTGATTATAATTCACCCCTCCACTTT.

The V and J genes are TRBV9 and TRBJ1-1; D unclear. There are 14 residues in the CDR3. Germline CDR1 SGDLS, CDR2 YYNGEE. V was shortened by 4 bases and J by 2 bases, with 12 bases between the two germline ends. The CDR3 bases are TGTGCCAGCAGCCCTAGTCTCCTAAACACTGAAGCTTTCTTT. This codes for CASSPSLLNTEAFF.

This chain uses TRBV30 with TRBJ2-7; 9 bases fit TRBD1. Germline V gene sequence: CDR1 GTSNPN, CDR2 SVGIG (reference sequence). The ends lost 4 bases at V and 2 bases at J; junction bases unmatched: 9. The CDR3 has 15 amino acids. CDR3 nucleotides: TGTGCCTGGATGAGGATCCGGGACAGGGCCTACGAGCAGTACTTC. Residues: CAWMRIRDRAYEQYF.